This entry is about one TCR beta chain. Its antigen remains unknown. The data stem from a study of blood T cells in healthy people across ages. Study at large: Through template switching, about one barcoded beta molecule was captured per two T cells, as measured in model experiments.

With a J-beta primer mix and a sample-barcoded 5' primer, a second PCR ran about 7 to 11 cycles. TCRdb itself ran the 5' RACE reads through MiXCR, one entry per CDR3 protein. Here the sample spans 1.4 million to 1.5 million distinct CDR3 sequences, roughly 40% being singletons. Researchers report isolating at least 6 million PBMCs per sample. The CDR3 has 16 residues. Deletions cut 6 bases from V and 1 base from J, with 21 bases between. Germline CDR1 and CDR2: SQVTM and ANQGSEA. Points from the study as a whole: In long-lived donors, naive CD4+ cell counts and diversity exceeded those of aged donors. Researchers report that TCR beta diversity correlated strongly with naive T cell percentage.

The sample was blood. This receptor was identified in a woman between 18 and 30 years old in good health. V and J are TRBV29-1 and TRBJ1-1, with D possibly TRBD1 on 5 matching bases. CDR3 bases: TGCAGCGTCCACCGCCTAATGACAGTTCAGAACACTGAAGCTTTCTTT. Amino acid sequence: CSVHRLMTVQNTEAFF.